The 10 T cell receptor beta chains reported below all come from one sample, sequenced in a study of T cells in Graves' hyperthyroidism and ophthalmopathy. Amplification yielded TCR beta CDR3 regions, with RNA transcripts as the source. TCR CDR3 underwent first-round RT-PCR with the HTBI primer set. TCRdb used MiXCR to reprocess the multiplex PCR reads, holding one entry per CDR3 protein. The table records roughly 500,000 distinct CDR3 sequences, roughly 50% of them present only once. Sequenced input: peripheral blood or thyroid tissue (not recorded which). These receptors originate from an adult woman with Graves' disease, either hyperthyroidism or ophthalmopathy (not recorded which).

This chain uses TRBV20-1 with TRBJ2-5, with D possibly being TRBD1 (5 bases). CDR3 size: 15 residues. Trimming removed 3 bases from V and 2 bases from J, with 16 bases in between. Germline V gene lookup returns CDR1 DFQATT and CDR2 SNEGSKA (reference sequence). The chain's CDR3 is CSASKGIGFQETQYF. CDR3 coding DNA: TGCAGTGCTAGTAAGGGGATCGGGTTTCAAGAGACCCAGTACTTC.

The sample holds many counts of this clonotype. The rearrangement links TRBV2 to TRBJ2-7; tentative D call: TRBD2 (5 bases). Germline V gene lookup returns CDR1 SNHLY and CDR2 FYNNEI. V lost 2 bases and J lost 0, with 14 bases in between. This CDR3 region has 16 residues. The CDR3 DNA reads as TGTGCCAGCAGTGAAATTGGCGGACTCAGCTCCTACGAGCAGTACTTC. This encodes CASSEIGGLSSYEQYF. The whole variable domain, remainder taken from reference TRBV2 and TRBJ2-7, is EPEVTQTPSHQVTQMGQEVILRCVPISNHLYFYWYRQILGQKVEFLVSFYNNEISEKSEIFDDQFSVERPDGSNFTLKIRSTKLEDSAMYFCASSEIGGLSSYEQYFGPGTRLTVT.

This clonotype appeared a few times. The chain is built from TRBV18 and TRBJ1-1; D not certain. V was cut by 2 bases and J by 0 bases, with 10 bases left in between. The V gene's germline CDR1 is KGHSH and CDR2 LQKENI. This CDR3 is built from 15 residues. The CDR3 DNA follows: TGTGCCAGCTCACCAAACCCCTCGATGAACACTGAAGCTTTCTTT. This gives the protein CASSPNPSMNTEAFF.

V gene TRBV20-1 combines with J gene TRBJ2-2; the D gene is possibly TRBD2 (5 bases). Germline CDR1 reads DFQATT; CDR2 reads SNEGSKA (reference sequence). This CDR3 spans 14 amino acids. V was clipped by 5 bases and J by 4 bases, with 14 bases between them. CDR3 sequence: CSAAEGGSTGELFF. The DNA for the CDR3 is TGCAGTGCTGCCGAGGGTGGCAGCACCGGGGAGCTGTTTTTT.

This clonotype was seen ten or more times. The rearrangement links TRBV4-1 to TRBJ2-2; TRBD2 matches at 11 bases. This CDR3 region has 16 residues. J lost 4 bases, V lost 3 bases, and 4 bases had no gene match. Germline V gene data show CDR1 as MGHRA and CDR2 as YSYEKL. CDR3 sequence reads: CASSQTSGIGTGELFF. CDR3 sequence (DNA): TGCGCCAGCAGCCAGACTAGCGGGATAGGCACCGGGGAGCTGTTTTTT.

Many counts were recorded for this clonotype. The chain joins TRBV16 to TRBJ2-7, with no clear D. The V gene's germline CDR1 is KGHSY and CDR2 FQNENV. Trimming took off 1 base at V and 5 bases at J, with 12 bases between the two ends. The CDR3 sequence is 14 residues long. DNA of the CDR3: TGTGCCAGCAGCCAATGGCGAAGGCCCAACGAGCAGTACTTC. This translates into CASSQWRRPNEQYF.

This clonotype was seen ten or more times. The chain is built from TRBV3-1 and TRBJ1-2; a weak D match, TRBD1 (5 bases). Between the trimmed V and J ends, which lost 3 bases and 6 bases, there was a span of 14 bases. Germline loops: CDR1 LGHDT, CDR2 YNNKEL (reference sequence). CDR3 size: 14 residues. The CDR3 sequence: CASSQGGTEHGYTF. Written as DNA, the CDR3 is TGTGCCAGCAGCCAGGGGGGGACGGAACATGGCTACACCTTC.

This clonotype was seen many times. This rearrangement joins TRBV4-1 to TRBJ1-4, with 7 bases fitting TRBD1. Trimming removed 5 bases from V and 4 bases from J; junction bases left unmatched: 7. CDR1 MGHRA and CDR2 YSYEKL come from the germline V gene. This CDR3 has 15 residues. This CDR3 reads CASSRWTGNNEKLFF. The DNA of the CDR3 is TGCGCCAGCAGCAGATGGACAGGAAATAATGAAAAACTGTTTTTT.

The chain has TRBV20-1 and TRBJ1-6, with D maybe TRBD1 (6 bases). The V end was cut by 4 bases, the J end by 7 bases, with 14 bases between. The CDR3 is 14 residues long. Per the germline V gene, CDR1 is DFQATT and CDR2 is SNEGSKA (reference sequence). The CDR3 nucleotides read TGCAGTGCTAAACATCCAGGGGCGAATTCACCCCTCCACTTT. Its protein product is CSAKHPGANSPLHF.

This clonotype was detected ten times or more. This sequence joins TRBV7-6 and TRBJ1-3; 7 bases line up with TRBD1. The CDR3 has 16 amino acids. CDR1 and CDR2 from the germline V gene are SGHVS and FNYEAQ. Unmatched junction bases numbered 3, after V lost 1 base and J lost 0 bases. The CDR3 DNA is TGTGCCAGCAGCTTAGAGGGGGCCCACTCTGGAAACACCATATATTTT. This gives the protein CASSLEGAHSGNTIYF.